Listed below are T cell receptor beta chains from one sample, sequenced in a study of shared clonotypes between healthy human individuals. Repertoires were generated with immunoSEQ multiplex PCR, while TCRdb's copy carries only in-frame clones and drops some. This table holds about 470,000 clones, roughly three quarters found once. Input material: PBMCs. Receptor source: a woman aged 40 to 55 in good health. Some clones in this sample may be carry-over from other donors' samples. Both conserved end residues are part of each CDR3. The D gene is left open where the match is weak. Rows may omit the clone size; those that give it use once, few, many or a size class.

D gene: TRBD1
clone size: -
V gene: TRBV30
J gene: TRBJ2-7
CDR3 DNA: TGTGCCTGGAGTTCACCCCAAAGGACAGGGGGCTACGAGCAGTACTTC
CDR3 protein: CAWSSPQRTGGYEQYF

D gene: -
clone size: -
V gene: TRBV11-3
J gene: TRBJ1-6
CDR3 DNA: TGTGCCAGCAGCTTAGTTTCAGGCCCGATGAATTCACCCCTCCACTTT
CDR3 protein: CASSLVSGPMNSPLHF

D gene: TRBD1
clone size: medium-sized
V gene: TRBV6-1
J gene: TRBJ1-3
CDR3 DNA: TGTGCCAGCAGCTTGACAGGGGGCAAAGGAAACACCATATATTTT
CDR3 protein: CASSLTGGKGNTIYF

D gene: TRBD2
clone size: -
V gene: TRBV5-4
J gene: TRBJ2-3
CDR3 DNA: TGTGCCAGCAGCTTCGGTGTTACGGGACTAGCGGGAAGCACAGATACGCAGTATTTT
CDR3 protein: CASSFGVTGLAGSTDTQYF

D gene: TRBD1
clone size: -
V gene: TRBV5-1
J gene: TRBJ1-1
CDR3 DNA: TGCGCCAGCAGCTTGCAGGGGGTGGACACTGAAGCTTTCTTT
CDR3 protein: CASSLQGVDTEAFF

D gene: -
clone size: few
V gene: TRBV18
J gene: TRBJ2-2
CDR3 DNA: TGTGCCAGCTCACCTTTCACCGGGGAGCTGTTTTTT
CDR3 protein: CASSPFTGELFF

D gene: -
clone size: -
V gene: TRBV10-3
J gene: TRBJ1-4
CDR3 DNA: TGTGCCATCAGTGAGTCAACGGATGAAAAACTGTTTTTT
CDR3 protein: CAISESTDEKLFF

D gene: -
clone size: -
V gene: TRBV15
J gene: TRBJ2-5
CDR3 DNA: TGTGCCACCAGCAAAGGGCAGCTGAAACAAGAGACCCAGTACTTC
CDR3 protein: CATSKGQLKQETQYF

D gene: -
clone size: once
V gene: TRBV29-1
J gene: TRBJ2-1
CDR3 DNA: TGCAGCGTTTCAGATTCGTCCTACAATGAGCAGTTCTTC
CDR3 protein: CSVSDSSYNEQFF

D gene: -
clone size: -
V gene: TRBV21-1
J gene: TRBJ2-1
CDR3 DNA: TGTGCCAGAGAGGGGAACAGCACATACAATGAGCAGTTCTTC
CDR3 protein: CAREGNSTYNEQFF

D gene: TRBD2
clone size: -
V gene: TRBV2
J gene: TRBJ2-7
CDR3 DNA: TGTGCCACGGGACTAGCGCGATACGAGCAGTACTTC
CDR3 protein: CATGLARYEQYF

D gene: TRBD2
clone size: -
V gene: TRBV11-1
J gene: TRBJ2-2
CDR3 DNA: TGTGCCAGCAGCCCCCGGTTTGCTAGCGGACACACCGGGGAGCTGTTTTTT
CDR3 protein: CASSPRFASGHTGELFF

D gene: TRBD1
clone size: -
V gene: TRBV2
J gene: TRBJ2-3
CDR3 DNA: TGTGCCAGCAGAGGGACAGGGGGCTGGACAGATACGCAGTATTTT
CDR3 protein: CASRGTGGWTDTQYF

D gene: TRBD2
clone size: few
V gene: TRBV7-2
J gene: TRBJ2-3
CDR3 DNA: TGTGCCAGCAGCCCCCAAAGCGGGAAGTTAGATACGCAGTATTTT
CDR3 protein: CASSPQSGKLDTQYF

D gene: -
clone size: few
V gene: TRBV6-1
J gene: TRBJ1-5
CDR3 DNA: TGTGCCAGCAGTGAGGCGGGCCAGGGAGCCCAGCCCCAGCATTTT
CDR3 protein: CASSEAGQGAQPQHF

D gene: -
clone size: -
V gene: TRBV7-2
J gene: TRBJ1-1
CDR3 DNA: TGTGCCAGTAGTAACGACCGTCTGAACACTGAAGCTTTCTTT
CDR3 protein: CASSNDRLNTEAFF

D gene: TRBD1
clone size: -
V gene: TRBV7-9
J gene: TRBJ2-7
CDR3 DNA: TGTGCCAGCAGCGGACAGGGTCCCTACGAGCAGTACTTC
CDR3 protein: CASSGQGPYEQYF

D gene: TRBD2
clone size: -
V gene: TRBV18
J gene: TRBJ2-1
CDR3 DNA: TGTGCCAGCTCACCACCTAGCGGGAGGCCCAATGAGCAGTTCTTC
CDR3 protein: CASSPPSGRPNEQFF

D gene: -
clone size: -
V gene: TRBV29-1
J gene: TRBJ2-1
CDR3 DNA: TGCAGCGTTGAAGATATACGGGAGCGGTCCTACAATGAGCAGTTCTTC
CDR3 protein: CSVEDIRERSYNEQFF

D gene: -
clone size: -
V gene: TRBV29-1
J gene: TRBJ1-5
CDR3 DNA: TGCAGCGTTGTTCAGGGTGGTAGCAATCAGCCCCAGCATTTT
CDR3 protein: CSVVQGGSNQPQHF

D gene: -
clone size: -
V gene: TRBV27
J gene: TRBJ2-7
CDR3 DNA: TGTGCCAGCAGTCCGTGCTACGAGCAGTACTTC
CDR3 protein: CASSPCYEQYF

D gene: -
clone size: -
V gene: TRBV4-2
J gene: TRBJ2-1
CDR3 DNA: TGTGCCAGCAGCCAAGGCCGGGGGCCCTACAATGAGCAGTTCTTC
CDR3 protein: CASSQGRGPYNEQFF

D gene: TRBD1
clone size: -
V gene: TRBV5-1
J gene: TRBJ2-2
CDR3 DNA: TGCGCCAGCAGCTTGGCCCCCAGGGGGCAGAGCGGGGAGCTGTTTTTT
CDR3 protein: CASSLAPRGQSGELFF

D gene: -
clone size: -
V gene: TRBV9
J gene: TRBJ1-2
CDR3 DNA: TGTGCCAGCAGGCTAGGACGGGTCCCTAACTATGGCTACACCTTC
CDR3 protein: CASRLGRVPNYGYTF

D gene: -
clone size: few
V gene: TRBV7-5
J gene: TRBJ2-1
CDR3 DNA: TGTGTCAGAAGCTTAGTGGGACTAGCGGGGGATGGCAATGAGCAGTTCTTC
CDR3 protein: CVRSLVGLAGDGNEQFF

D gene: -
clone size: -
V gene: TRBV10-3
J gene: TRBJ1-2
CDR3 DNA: TGTGCCATCAGTGAAAACCCAGGGCCGTATGGCTACACCTTC
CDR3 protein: CAISENPGPYGYTF

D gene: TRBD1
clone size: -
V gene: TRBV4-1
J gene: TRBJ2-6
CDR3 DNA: TGCGCCAGCAGCCAAGATCGGACAGGGGGTTTATCATCTGGGGCCAACGTCCTGACTTTC
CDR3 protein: CASSQDRTGGLSSGANVLTF

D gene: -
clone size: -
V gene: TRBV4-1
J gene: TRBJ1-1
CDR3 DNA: TGCGCCAGCAGCCCCCCAGAGGGCAGGACGAACACTGAAGCTTTCTTT
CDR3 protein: CASSPPEGRTNTEAFF

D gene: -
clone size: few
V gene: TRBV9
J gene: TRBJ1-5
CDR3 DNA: TGTGCCAGCAGCGTAGGGGGCTTACAGCCCCAGCATTTT
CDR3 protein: CASSVGGLQPQHF

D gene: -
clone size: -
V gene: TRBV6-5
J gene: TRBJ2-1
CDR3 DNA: TGTGCCAGCAGTCCGGGAGCCGGGTGGGGTGAGCAGTTCTTC
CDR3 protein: CASSPGAGWGEQFF

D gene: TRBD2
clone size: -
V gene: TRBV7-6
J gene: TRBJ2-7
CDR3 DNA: TGTGCCAGCAGCCCAGGGACTAGCGGGACCTTACTCGGGGAGCAGTACTTC
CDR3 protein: CASSPGTSGTLLGEQYF

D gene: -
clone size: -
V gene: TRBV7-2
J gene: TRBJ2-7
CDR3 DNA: TGTGCCAGCAGCGTCCGGGACTCCTACGAGCAGTACTTC
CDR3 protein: CASSVRDSYEQYF

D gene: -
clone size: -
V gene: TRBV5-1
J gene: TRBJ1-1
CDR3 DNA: TGCGCCAGCAGCTTTAGCCGGGACACTGAAGCTTTCTTT
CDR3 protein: CASSFSRDTEAFF

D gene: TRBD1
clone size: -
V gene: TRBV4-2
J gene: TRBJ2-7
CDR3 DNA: TGTGCCAGCAGCCAAGTCGGGACAGCCTCCGAGCAGTACTTC
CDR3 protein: CASSQVGTASEQYF

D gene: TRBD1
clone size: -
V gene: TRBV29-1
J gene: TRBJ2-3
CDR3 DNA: TGCAGCGGGGGGACAGTCACAGATACGCAGTATTTT
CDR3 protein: CSGGTVTDTQYF

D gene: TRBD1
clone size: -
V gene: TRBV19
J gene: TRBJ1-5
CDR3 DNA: TGTGCCAGTAGCCTGACAGGGGACGGCAATCAGCCCCAGCATTTT
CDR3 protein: CASSLTGDGNQPQHF

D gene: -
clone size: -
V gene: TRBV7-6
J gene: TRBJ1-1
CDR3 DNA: TGTGCCAGCAGCTCTGATATGGACACTGAAGCTTTCTTT
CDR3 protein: CASSSDMDTEAFF

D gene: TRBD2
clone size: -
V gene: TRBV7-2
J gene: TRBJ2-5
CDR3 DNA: TGTGCCAGCAGCCCGTCTAGCGGGAGACGGGAGACCCAGTACTTC
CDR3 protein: CASSPSSGRRETQYF

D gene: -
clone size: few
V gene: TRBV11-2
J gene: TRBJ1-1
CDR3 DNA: TGTGCCAGCAGCTTATACGAGGGTAACACTGAAGCTTTCTTT
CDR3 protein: CASSLYEGNTEAFF

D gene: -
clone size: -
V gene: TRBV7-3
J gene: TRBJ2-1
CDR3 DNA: TGTGCCAGCAGCTTAAGGGCAAGCTCCTACAATGAGCAGTTCTTC
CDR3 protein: CASSLRASSYNEQFF

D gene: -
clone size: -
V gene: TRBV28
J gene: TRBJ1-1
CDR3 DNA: TGTGCCAGCAGTTTATCCCCGGGTTTCAACGAAGCTTTCTTT
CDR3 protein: CASSLSPGFNEAFF

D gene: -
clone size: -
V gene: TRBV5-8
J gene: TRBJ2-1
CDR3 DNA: TGTGCCAGCAGCTTTGACAGGTACAATGAGCAGTTCTTC
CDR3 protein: CASSFDRYNEQFF

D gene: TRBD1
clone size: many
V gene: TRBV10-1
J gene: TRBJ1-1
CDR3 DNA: TGCGCCAGCAGTCTGAACAGGGGGCCTGTCACTGAAGCTTTCTTT
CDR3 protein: CASSLNRGPVTEAFF

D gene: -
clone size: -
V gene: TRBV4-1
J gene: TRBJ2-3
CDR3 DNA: TGCGCCAGCAGCCCGTTCCTCACAGATACGCAGTATTTT
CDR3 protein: CASSPFLTDTQYF

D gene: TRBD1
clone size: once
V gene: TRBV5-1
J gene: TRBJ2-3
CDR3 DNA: TGCGCCAGCAGCCAAGGGACAGGGCCGGATACGCAGTATTTT
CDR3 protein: CASSQGTGPDTQYF

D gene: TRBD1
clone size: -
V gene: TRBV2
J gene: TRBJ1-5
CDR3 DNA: TGTGCCAGCAGAGCAACAGGGGTCCAGCCCCAGCATTTT
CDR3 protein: CASRATGVQPQHF

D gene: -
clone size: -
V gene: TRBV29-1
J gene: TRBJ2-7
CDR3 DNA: TGCAGCGTTGAAGGGGTTAGCGGATACGAGCAGTACTTC
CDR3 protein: CSVEGVSGYEQYF

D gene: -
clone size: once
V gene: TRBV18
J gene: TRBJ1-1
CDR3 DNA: TGTGCCAGCTCACCATCGGCGGGGGCCGGCACTGAAGCTTTCTTT
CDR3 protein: CASSPSAGAGTEAFF

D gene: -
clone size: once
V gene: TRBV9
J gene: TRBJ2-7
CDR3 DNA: TGTGCCAGCAGCGTAGGGCCCGGGAGCTACGAGCAGTACTTC
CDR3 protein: CASSVGPGSYEQYF

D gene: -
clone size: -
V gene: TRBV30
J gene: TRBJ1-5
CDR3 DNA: TGTGCCTGGTCCCGCGGGAGGAATCAGCCCCAGCATTTT
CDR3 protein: CAWSRGRNQPQHF

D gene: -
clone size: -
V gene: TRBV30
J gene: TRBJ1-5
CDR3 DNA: TGTGCCTGGAGGCACAAAGGAGGCAATCAGCCCCAGCATTTT
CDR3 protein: CAWRHKGGNQPQHF

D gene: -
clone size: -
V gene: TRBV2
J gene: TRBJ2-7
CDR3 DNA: TGTGCCAGCAGTGAGGGCAGGGCTCGGTCCCTTTACGAGCAGTACTTC
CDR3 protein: CASSEGRARSLYEQYF

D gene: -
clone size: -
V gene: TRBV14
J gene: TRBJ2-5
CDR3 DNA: TGTGCCAGCAGCCAAGTTCGAGAGACCCAGTACTTC
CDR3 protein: CASSQVRETQYF